The T cell receptor (beta chain) described here comes from a study of blood T cells in healthy people across ages. Study-wide findings and caveats: Unsorted PBMC input precluded a conclusive naive versus antigen-experienced comparison.

This clonotype came up once. Its antigen is not identified. A much larger clone is a single base away; this may be a read error. Per germline, CDR1 SNHLY and CDR2 FYNNEI. CDR3 size: 13 residues. Isolating PBMCs gave at least 6 million of these cells per sample. Per sample, at least 6 micrograms of total RNA were extracted. The authors ran a second PCR of about 7 to 11 cycles using a sample-barcoded 5' primer and a J-beta primer mix. Each cDNA molecule received a tag from a template-switch adaptor that had 12 random nucleotides. One entry per CDR3 protein results from TCRdb running MiXCR on the 5' RACE reads. Among 650,000 to 800,000 distinct CDR3 sequences listed, about 50% were seen once.

The chain employs TRBV2 and TRBJ2-5, with D unclear. This TCR was recovered from an elderly woman in good health. Source material: blood. The CDR3 here is CASSESHQEIQYF. Here the CDR3 DNA reads TGTGCCAGCAGTGAATCCCACCAAGAGATCCAGTACTTC.